This T cell receptor beta chain appears in the sequencing data of a study of post-analysis software for immune sequencing data. Looked up from germline, CDR1 is MNHEY and CDR2 is SMNVEV (reference sequence). V dropped 1 base and J dropped 2 bases, with 6 bases sitting between them. This CDR3 has 15 residues. Prepared TCR beta cDNA libraries contained unique molecular identifiers. Input of roughly 0.95 to 11 million T cells yielded a few hundred thousand cDNA molecules. TCRdb called the PCR reads again in MiXCR, with one record for every CDR3 protein. The profile covers fewer than 850,000 distinct CDR3 sequences, with 25% to 30% appearing a single time and approximately 0.55% taken by the ten largest. Points from the study as a whole: Samples prepared in the same batch strongly co-clustered by F measure. Normalized Chao1 diversity was significantly reduced in patients versus controls. In patients, about 5 TRBV segments were more frequent than in controls, with TRBV5-6, TRBV5-1 and TRBV20-1 among them.

Of note for this clonotype: Its antigen is as yet unknown.

The rearrangement joins TRBV27 to TRBJ2-6; D is undetermined. Source material: blood. This TCR derives from a girl aged 5-17 years with multiple sclerosis. CDR3 DNA sequence: TGTGCCAGCAGTTTATGGGCTACTGGGGCCAACGTCCTGACTTTC. Amino acid sequence: CASSLWATGANVLTF.